This T cell receptor beta chain stems from a study of T cell responses to AZD1222 COVID-19 vaccine. Notes on the study in general: Baseline testing showed seropositivity in only six AZD1222 recipients. Increases in Spike-specific TCR breadth and depth were seen after two AZD1222 doses.

The table came from immunoSEQ multiplex PCR; TCRdb's copy has only in-frame clones and leaves some out. The sample has around 150,000 clones, over 85% seen once. As for this clone: No antigen is known for it.

The receptor was derived from an adult who received the AZD1222 COVID-19 vaccine. The sequences come from peripheral blood, collected 28 days after the second AZD1222 dose.

CDR3 in amino acids: CASSPGWTGSSYEQYF. CDR3 coding DNA: TGTGCCAGCAGCCCCGGGTGGACAGGGAGCTCCTACGAGCAGTACTTC. This chain links TRBV5-8 with TRBJ2-7, with 8 bases matching TRBD1. Unmatched junction bases numbered 9, after V lost 4 bases and J lost 0 bases. Germline V gene data show CDR1 as SGHTS and CDR2 as YDEGEE. The CDR3 length is 16 residues.